The 10 T cell receptor beta chains below come from one sample, sequenced in a study of blood T cell repertoires in COVID-19. The table came from immunoSEQ multiplex PCR; TCRdb's copy has only in-frame clones and leaves some out. The table shows under 350,000 clones, with around 88% occurring only once. Sequences were obtained from peripheral blood. All receptors derive from a man aged 40-49 years with acute or convalescent COVID-19.

V usage is TRBV29-1 and J usage is TRBJ1-3; D is uncertain. V lost 8 bases and J lost 0, with 14 bases in between. The germline V gene has CDR1 SQVTM and CDR2 ANQGSEA. The CDR3 has 14 amino acids. As DNA, the CDR3 is TGCAGCTATCAGCGGTCGAGCTCTGGAAACACCATATATTTT. It codes for CSYQRSSSGNTIYF.

The chain links TRBV5-5 to TRBJ1-2, with unresolved D. Trimming cost V 0 bases and J 1 base, with 16 bases left between them. This CDR3 has 17 amino acids. Germline values: CDR1 SGHKS, CDR2 YYEKEE (reference sequence). This chain's CDR3 is CASSLGPVVSGNYGYTF. CDR3 DNA sequence: TGTGCCAGCAGCTTGGGGCCAGTCGTCTCGGGTAACTATGGCTACACCTTC. Combining the CDR3 with reference TRBV5-5 and TRBJ1-2 gives the whole variable domain DAGVTQSPTHLIKTRGQQVTLRCSPISGHKSVSWYQQVLGQGPQFIFQYYEKEERGRGNFPDRFSARQFPNYSSELNVNALLLGDSALYLCASSLGPVVSGNYGYTFGSGTRLTVV.

This chain links TRBV5-6 with TRBJ1-3; no clear D gene. V was cut by 0 bases and J by 0 bases, with 4 bases left in between. This CDR3 has 14 amino acids. The germline V gene has CDR1 SGHDT and CDR2 YYEEEE. The CDR3 DNA follows: TGTGCCAGCAGCTTGGGTAGCTCTGGAAACACCATATATTTT. As protein: CASSLGSSGNTIYF. The full variable domain, in which reference TRBV5-6 and TRBJ1-3 provide the parts outside the CDR3, is DAGVTQSPTHLIKTRGQQVTLRCSPKSGHDTVSWYQQALGQGPQFIFQYYEEEERQRGNFPDRFSGHQFPNYSSELNVNALLLGDSALYLCASSLGSSGNTIYFGEGSWLTVV.

This chain joins TRBV14 and TRBJ1-1; D is undetermined. Germline CDR1 and CDR2: SGHDN and FVKESK. Trimming took 4 bases from V and 0 from J, leaving 6 bases between them. The CDR3 totals 13 residues. CDR3 amino acids: CASSPVMNTEAFF. The DNA of the CDR3 is TGTGCCAGCAGCCCAGTAATGAACACTGAAGCTTTCTTT.

The chain combines TRBV19 with TRBJ2-3; weak D call: TRBD2 (5 bases). From germline, CDR1 is LNHDA and CDR2 SQIVND (reference sequence). The CDR3 is 15 amino acids. The ends were cut back, 2 bases at V and 7 bases at J, with 16 bases in the middle. DNA for the CDR3: TGTGCCAGTAGTATAACCCCCCCTTCGGGATATACGCAGTATTTT. Residues: CASSITPPSGYTQYF.

The chain couples TRBV19 to TRBJ1-1; D is unclear. The CDR3 is 15 residues long. Germline values: CDR1 LNHDA, CDR2 SQIVND (reference sequence). The germline V and J ends were trimmed by 2 bases and 1 base, with 11 bases remaining between them. CDR3 DNA: TGTGCCAGTAGTATAACCCGGGATGCGAACACTGAAGCTTTCTTT. This codes for CASSITRDANTEAFF.

The rearrangement links TRBV7-3 to TRBJ2-2; D uncertain. CDR1 is SGHTA and CDR2 is FQGTGA in the germline V gene. The CDR3 consists of 14 residues. Trimming took off 5 bases at V and 1 base at J, with 8 bases between the two ends. CDR3 coding DNA: TGTGCCAGCAGCCCGAACAGGAACACCGGGGAGCTGTTTTTT. Translating gives CASSPNRNTGELFF.

V is TRBV2 and J is TRBJ1-1, with 9 bases identical to TRBD1. Looked up from germline, CDR1 is SNHLY and CDR2 is FYNNEI. The CDR3 sequence is 15 residues long. The J segment lost 2 bases and the V segment lost 4 bases, leaving 5 bases of the junction unmatched. The DNA for the CDR3 is TGTGCCAGCAGTGCCGGGACAGGGACCAACACTGAAGCTTTCTTT. Translation: CASSAGTGTNTEAFF.

The rearrangement joins TRBV6-5 to TRBJ2-7, with D possibly TRBD1 on 6 matching bases. This CDR3 spans 14 amino acids. From germline, CDR1 is MNHEY and CDR2 SVGAGI. Trimming took off 2 bases at V and 2 bases at J, with 10 bases between the two ends. CDR3 sequence: CASSYGGFAYEQYF. DNA for the CDR3: TGTGCCAGCAGTTACGGGGGCTTTGCCTACGAGCAGTACTTC.

This chain links TRBV5-1 with TRBJ2-7, with TRBD1 identical over 9 bases. V shed 3 bases and J 5 bases; nucleotides not matched to a gene: 6. The CDR3 runs 14 residues. In germline, CDR1 is SGHRS, CDR2 YFSETQ. The CDR3 sequence: CASSYRDREDEQYF. CDR3 DNA sequence: TGCGCCAGCAGCTACCGGGACAGGGAAGACGAGCAGTACTTC.